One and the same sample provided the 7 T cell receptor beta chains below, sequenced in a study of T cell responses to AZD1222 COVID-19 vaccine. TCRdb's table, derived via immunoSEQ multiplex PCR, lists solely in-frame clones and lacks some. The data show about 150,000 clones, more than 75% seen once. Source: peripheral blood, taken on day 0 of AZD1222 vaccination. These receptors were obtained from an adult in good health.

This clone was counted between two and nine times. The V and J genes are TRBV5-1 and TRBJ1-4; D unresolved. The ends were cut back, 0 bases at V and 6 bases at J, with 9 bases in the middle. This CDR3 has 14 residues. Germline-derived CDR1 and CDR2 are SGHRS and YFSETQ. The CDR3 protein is CASSLDGSDEKLFF. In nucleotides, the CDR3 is TGCGCCAGCAGCTTGGACGGGTCGGATGAAAAACTGTTTTTT.

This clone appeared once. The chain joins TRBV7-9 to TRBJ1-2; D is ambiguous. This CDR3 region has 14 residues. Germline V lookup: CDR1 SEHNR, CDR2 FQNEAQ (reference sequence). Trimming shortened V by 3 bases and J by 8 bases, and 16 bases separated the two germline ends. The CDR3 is CASSLEVVLMGYTF. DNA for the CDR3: TGTGCCAGCAGCTTGGAAGTTGTCCTGATGGGCTACACCTTC.

The CDR3 spells CASRSGTTDTQYF. DNA of the CDR3: TGTGCCAGCAGGAGCGGTACTACAGATACGCAGTATTTT. V usage is TRBV7-9 and J usage is TRBJ2-3; a weak D match, TRBD2 (5 bases). The CDR3 is 13 residues long. Germline assignment: CDR1 SEHNR and CDR2 FQNEAQ (reference sequence). The V and J ends lost 6 bases and 3 bases respectively, with 10 bases between them.

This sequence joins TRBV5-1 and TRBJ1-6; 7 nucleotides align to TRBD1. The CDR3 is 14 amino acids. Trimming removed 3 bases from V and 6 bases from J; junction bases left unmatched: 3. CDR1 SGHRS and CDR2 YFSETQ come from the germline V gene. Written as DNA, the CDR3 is TGCGCCAGCAGCTCGGGACAGATTAATTCACCCCTCCACTTT. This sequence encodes CASSSGQINSPLHF.

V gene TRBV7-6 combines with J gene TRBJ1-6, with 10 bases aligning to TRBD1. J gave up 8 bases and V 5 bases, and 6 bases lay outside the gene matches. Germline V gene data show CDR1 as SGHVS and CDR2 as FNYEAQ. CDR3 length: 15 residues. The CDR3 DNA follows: TGTGCCAGCAGCGTACGTGGGACAGGGGATTCACCCCTCCACTTT. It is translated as CASSVRGTGDSPLHF.

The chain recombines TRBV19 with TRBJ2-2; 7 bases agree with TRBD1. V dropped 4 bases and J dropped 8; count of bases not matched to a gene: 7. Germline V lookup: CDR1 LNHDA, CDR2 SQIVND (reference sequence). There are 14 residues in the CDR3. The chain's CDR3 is CASSTKPGQGELFF. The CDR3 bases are TGTGCCAGTAGTACTAAACCGGGACAGGGGGAGCTGTTTTTT.

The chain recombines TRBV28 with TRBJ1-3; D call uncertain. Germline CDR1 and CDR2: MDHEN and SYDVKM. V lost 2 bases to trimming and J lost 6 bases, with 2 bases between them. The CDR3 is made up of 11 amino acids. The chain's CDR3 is CASSLTNTIYF. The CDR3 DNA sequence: TGTGCCAGCAGTTTAACAAACACCATATATTTT.